This T cell receptor (beta chain) was sequenced for a study of cytomegalovirus exposure and HLA in healthy donors. Study-level background: A subsequent analysis reported that the roughly 120 validation repertoires were produced on the same platform that had also been used for the 666 first-cohort repertoires. The study's findings and limits: The study designated roughly 150 TCR beta chains cytomegalovirus-associated. Cytomegalovirus status, reportedly, was diagnosed with high specificity and sensitivity by the classifier.

Germline-derived CDR1 and CDR2 are MNHNY and SVGAGI (reference sequence). V lost 6 bases and J lost 2; bases outside the gene matches: 7. This CDR3 has 14 residues. Profiled with immunoSEQ multiplex PCR; TCRdb holds only in-frame clones, not every one. The data hold around 120,000 clones, with roughly 90% observed a single time. A remark on this clone: Its antigen is still unknown.

The sequence derives from a woman aged 18-30 years in good health and CMV-seronegative. The chain combines TRBV6-6 with TRBJ2-7, with 7 bases aligning to TRBD1. Specimen: PBMCs. CDR3 in DNA: TGTGCCAGCAGGGGACCGGGACAGACCTACGAGCAGTACTTC. Translation gives CASRGPGQTYEQYF.